These T cell receptor beta chains were read from a single sample in a study of control samples from healthy donors and cancer patients. Sequencing used immunoSEQ multiplex PCR; TCRdb keeps in-frame clones, though not all of them. The table shows some 410,000 clones, with over 75% occurring only once. Sequences were obtained from PBMCs. Receptor source: a man aged 35-49 years with head and neck cancer. Both conserved end residues are part of each CDR3. The order of the fields is D gene, J gene, V gene, clone size, CDR3 protein, CDR3 DNA. The D gene is left open where the match is weak. Clone sizes are given selectively: once, few, many, or a class where the clone is expanded.

d_call: TRBD1
j_call: TRBJ1-1
v_call: TRBV3-1/TRBV3-2
clone_size: .
cdr3_aa: CASSRGTGGSEAFF
cdr3_nt: TGTGCCAGCAGCCGGGGGACAGGGGGCTCTGAAGCTTTCTTT

d_call: .
j_call: TRBJ2-3
v_call: TRBV5-1
clone_size: .
cdr3_aa: CASSPLVPTTDTQYF
cdr3_nt: TGCGCCAGCAGCCCCTTAGTTCCCACCACAGATACGCAGTATTTT

d_call: .
j_call: TRBJ2-2
v_call: TRBV28
clone_size: .
cdr3_aa: CASSLSFRATGELFF
cdr3_nt: TGTGCCAGCAGTTTGTCCTTTAGGGCCACCGGGGAGCTGTTTTTT

d_call: .
j_call: TRBJ1-2
v_call: TRBV6-5
clone_size: .
cdr3_aa: CASSPDWDYGYTF
cdr3_nt: TGTGCCAGCAGTCCGGACTGGGACTATGGCTACACCTTC

d_call: TRBD1
j_call: TRBJ2-7
v_call: TRBV7-2
clone_size: few
cdr3_aa: CASSSPGTGGAEQYF
cdr3_nt: TGTGCCAGCAGCTCCCCCGGGACAGGGGGTGCTGAGCAGTACTTC

d_call: TRBD1
j_call: TRBJ1-4
v_call: TRBV4-1
clone_size: .
cdr3_aa: CASSQGDRTNEKLFF
cdr3_nt: TGCGCCAGCAGCCAAGGGGACAGAACTAATGAAAAACTGTTTTTT

d_call: .
j_call: TRBJ1-6
v_call: TRBV20-1
clone_size: .
cdr3_aa: CSASSTAYNSPLHF
cdr3_nt: TGCAGTGCTAGTTCGACAGCATATAATTCACCCCTCCACTTT

d_call: .
j_call: TRBJ2-7
v_call: TRBV5-6
clone_size: once
cdr3_aa: CASRRDTYEQYF
cdr3_nt: TGTGCCAGCAGAAGGGACACCTACGAGCAGTACTTC

d_call: .
j_call: TRBJ1-1
v_call: TRBV6-2/TRBV6-3
clone_size: .
cdr3_aa: CASSYLDKSRTEAFF
cdr3_nt: TGTGCCAGCAGTTACCTCGACAAGAGCCGGACTGAAGCTTTCTTT

d_call: .
j_call: TRBJ1-6
v_call: TRBV3-1/TRBV3-2
clone_size: .
cdr3_aa: CASSFREDSSPLHF
cdr3_nt: TGTGCCAGCAGCTTCAGGGAAGACAGCTCACCCCTCCACTTT

d_call: .
j_call: TRBJ2-2
v_call: TRBV3-1/TRBV3-2
clone_size: .
cdr3_aa: CASSLKGGIGTGELFF
cdr3_nt: TGTGCCAGCAGCCTCAAGGGGGGCATCGGCACCGGGGAGCTGTTTTTT

d_call: .
j_call: TRBJ2-3
v_call: TRBV19
clone_size: few
cdr3_aa: CASRDRLTDTQYF
cdr3_nt: TGTGCCAGTAGGGACAGACTCACAGATACGCAGTATTTT

d_call: .
j_call: TRBJ1-2
v_call: TRBV6-5
clone_size: .
cdr3_aa: CASSPEWNYGYTF
cdr3_nt: TGTGCCAGCAGTCCAGAGTGGAACTATGGCTACACCTTC

d_call: TRBD1
j_call: TRBJ2-7
v_call: TRBV5-1
clone_size: .
cdr3_aa: CASSLGGGQGTYEQYF
cdr3_nt: TGCGCCAGCAGCTTGGGGGGGGGACAGGGGACCTACGAGCAGTACTTC

d_call: TRBD1
j_call: TRBJ1-5
v_call: TRBV27
clone_size: .
cdr3_aa: CASRLGQVKGPQHF
cdr3_nt: TGTGCCAGCAGGCTGGGACAGGTGAAGGGGCCCCAGCATTTT

d_call: TRBD1
j_call: TRBJ2-6
v_call: TRBV4-3
clone_size: .
cdr3_aa: CASSQEQGALGGANVLTF
cdr3_nt: TGCGCCAGCAGCCAAGAACAGGGGGCGCTGGGAGGGGCCAACGTCCTGACTTTC

d_call: .
j_call: TRBJ2-2
v_call: TRBV5-1
clone_size: .
cdr3_aa: CASSFSGTLGTGELFF
cdr3_nt: TGCGCCAGCAGCTTCTCGGGGACTTTGGGCACCGGGGAGCTGTTTTTT

d_call: .
j_call: TRBJ2-3
v_call: TRBV29-1
clone_size: .
cdr3_aa: CSVVGADTQYF
cdr3_nt: TGCAGCGTTGTGGGGGCAGATACGCAGTATTTT

d_call: TRBD2
j_call: TRBJ2-1
v_call: TRBV4-2
clone_size: .
cdr3_aa: CASSQTSSGGAYNEQFF
cdr3_nt: TGTGCCAGCAGCCAGACTTCTAGCGGGGGGGCCTACAATGAGCAGTTCTTC

d_call: TRBD1
j_call: TRBJ1-5
v_call: TRBV5-8
clone_size: once
cdr3_aa: CASSLWGTGGPNQPQHF
cdr3_nt: TGTGCCAGCAGCTTGTGGGGGACAGGGGGTCCCAATCAGCCCCAGCATTTT

d_call: TRBD1
j_call: TRBJ1-6
v_call: TRBV28
clone_size: .
cdr3_aa: CASSLAGGIDSPLHF
cdr3_nt: TGTGCCAGCAGTTTGGCAGGGGGTATTGATTCACCCCTCCACTTT

d_call: .
j_call: TRBJ2-1
v_call: TRBV10-1
clone_size: .
cdr3_aa: CASSGGPRDLTEQFF
cdr3_nt: TGCGCCAGCAGTGGCGGCCCCCGGGATCTGACTGAGCAGTTCTTC

d_call: TRBD1
j_call: TRBJ1-2
v_call: TRBV27
clone_size: .
cdr3_aa: CASSLRPGQGMRGYTF
cdr3_nt: TGTGCCAGCAGTCTAAGGCCGGGACAGGGAATGAGGGGCTACACCTTC

d_call: TRBD2
j_call: TRBJ2-7
v_call: TRBV6-6
clone_size: .
cdr3_aa: CASSPGTSASFLSYEQYF
cdr3_nt: TGTGCCAGCAGTCCGGGGACTAGCGCCAGCTTTCTCTCCTACGAGCAGTACTTC

d_call: TRBD2
j_call: TRBJ2-1
v_call: TRBV5-1
clone_size: .
cdr3_aa: CASSWGLAGEGGEQFF
cdr3_nt: TGCGCCAGCAGCTGGGGACTAGCGGGGGAAGGTGGTGAGCAGTTCTTC

d_call: TRBD2
j_call: TRBJ2-7
v_call: TRBV5-6
clone_size: .
cdr3_aa: CASSLWTSGDSYEQYF
cdr3_nt: TGTGCCAGCAGCCTCTGGACTAGCGGGGACTCCTACGAGCAGTACTTC

d_call: .
j_call: TRBJ1-1
v_call: TRBV9
clone_size: .
cdr3_aa: CASSVSGNTEAFF
cdr3_nt: TGTGCCAGCAGCGTAAGCGGGAACACTGAAGCTTTCTTT

d_call: TRBD1
j_call: TRBJ1-2
v_call: TRBV28
clone_size: once
cdr3_aa: CASSSVQGANYGYTF
cdr3_nt: TGTGCCAGCAGTTCCGTACAGGGGGCGAACTATGGCTACACCTTC

d_call: TRBD1
j_call: TRBJ1-1
v_call: TRBV29-1
clone_size: .
cdr3_aa: CSVPGTGGIRVNTEAFF
cdr3_nt: TGCAGCGTTCCCGGGACAGGGGGTATACGAGTGAACACTGAAGCTTTCTTT